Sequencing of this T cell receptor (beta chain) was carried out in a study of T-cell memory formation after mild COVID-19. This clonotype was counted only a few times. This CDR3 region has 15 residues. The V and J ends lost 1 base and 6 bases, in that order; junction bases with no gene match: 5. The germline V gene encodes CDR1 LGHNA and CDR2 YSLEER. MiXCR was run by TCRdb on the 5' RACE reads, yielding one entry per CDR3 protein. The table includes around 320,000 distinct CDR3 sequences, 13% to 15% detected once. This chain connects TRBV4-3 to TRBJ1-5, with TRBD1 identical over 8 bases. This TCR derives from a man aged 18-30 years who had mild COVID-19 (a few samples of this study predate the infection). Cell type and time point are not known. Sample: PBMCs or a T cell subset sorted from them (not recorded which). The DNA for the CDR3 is TGCGCCAGCAGCCAAGGACGGCAGGGGGCTCAGCCCCAGCATTTT. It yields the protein CASSQGRQGAQPQHF.